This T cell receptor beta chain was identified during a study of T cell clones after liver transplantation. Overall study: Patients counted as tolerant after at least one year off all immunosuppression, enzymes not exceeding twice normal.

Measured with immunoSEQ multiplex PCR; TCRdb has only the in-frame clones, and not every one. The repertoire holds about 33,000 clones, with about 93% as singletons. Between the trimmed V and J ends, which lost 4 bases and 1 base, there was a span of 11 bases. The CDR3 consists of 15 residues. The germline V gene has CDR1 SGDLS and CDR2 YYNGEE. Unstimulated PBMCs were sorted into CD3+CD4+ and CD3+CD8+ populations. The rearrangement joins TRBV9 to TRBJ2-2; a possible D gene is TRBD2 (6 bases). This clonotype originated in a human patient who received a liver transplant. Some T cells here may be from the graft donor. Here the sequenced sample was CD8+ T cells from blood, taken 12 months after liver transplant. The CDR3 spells CASSPGGLNTGELFF. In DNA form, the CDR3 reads TGTGCCAGCAGCCCCGGGGGACTGAACACCGGGGAGCTGTTTTTT.